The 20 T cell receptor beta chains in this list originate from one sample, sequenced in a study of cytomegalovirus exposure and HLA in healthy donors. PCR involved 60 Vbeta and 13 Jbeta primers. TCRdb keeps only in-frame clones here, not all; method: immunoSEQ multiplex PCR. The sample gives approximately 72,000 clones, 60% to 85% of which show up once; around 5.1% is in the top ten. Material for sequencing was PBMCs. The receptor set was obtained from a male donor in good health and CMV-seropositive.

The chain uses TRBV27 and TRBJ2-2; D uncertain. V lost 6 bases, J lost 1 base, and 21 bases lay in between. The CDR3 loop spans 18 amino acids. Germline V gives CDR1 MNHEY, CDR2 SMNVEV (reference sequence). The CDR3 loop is CASSSYAFLQKNTGELFF. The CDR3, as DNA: TGTGCCAGCAGCTCTTATGCATTCTTACAGAAGAACACCGGGGAGCTGTTTTTT.

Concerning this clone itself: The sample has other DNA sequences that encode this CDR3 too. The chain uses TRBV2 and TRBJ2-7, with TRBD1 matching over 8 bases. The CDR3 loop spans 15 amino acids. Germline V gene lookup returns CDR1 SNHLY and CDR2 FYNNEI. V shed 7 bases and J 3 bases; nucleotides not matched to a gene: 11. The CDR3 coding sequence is TGTGCCAGCAAGGGCTGGCAGGGGGCCGGCTACGAGCAGTACTTC. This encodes CASKGWQGAGYEQYF.

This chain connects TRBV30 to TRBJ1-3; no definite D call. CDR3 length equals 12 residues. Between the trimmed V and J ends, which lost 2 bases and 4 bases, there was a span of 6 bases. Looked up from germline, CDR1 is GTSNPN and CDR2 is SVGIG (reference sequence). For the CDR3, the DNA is TGTGCCTGGAGTCTTCAGGGAAACACCATATATTTT. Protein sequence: CAWSLQGNTIYF.

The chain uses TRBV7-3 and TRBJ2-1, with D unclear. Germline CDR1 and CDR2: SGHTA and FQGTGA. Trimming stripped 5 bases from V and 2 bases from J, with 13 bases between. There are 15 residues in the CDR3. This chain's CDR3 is CASSVTTQAYNEQFF. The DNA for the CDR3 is TGTGCCAGCAGCGTCACAACCCAGGCCTACAATGAGCAGTTCTTC.

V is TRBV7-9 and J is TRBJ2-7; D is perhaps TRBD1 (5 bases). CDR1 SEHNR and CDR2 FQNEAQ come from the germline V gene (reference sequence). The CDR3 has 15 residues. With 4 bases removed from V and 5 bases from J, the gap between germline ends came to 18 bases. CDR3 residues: CASSWLGQGLHEQYF. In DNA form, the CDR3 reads TGTGCCAGCAGCTGGCTGGGCCAGGGTCTCCACGAGCAGTACTTC.

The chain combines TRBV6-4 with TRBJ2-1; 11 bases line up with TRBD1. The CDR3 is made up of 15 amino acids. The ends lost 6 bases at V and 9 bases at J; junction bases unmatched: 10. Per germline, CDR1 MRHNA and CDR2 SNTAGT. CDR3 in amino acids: CASSNSGQGASEQFF. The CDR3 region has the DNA TGTGCCAGCAGCAACTCAGGACAGGGGGCTAGTGAGCAGTTCTTC.

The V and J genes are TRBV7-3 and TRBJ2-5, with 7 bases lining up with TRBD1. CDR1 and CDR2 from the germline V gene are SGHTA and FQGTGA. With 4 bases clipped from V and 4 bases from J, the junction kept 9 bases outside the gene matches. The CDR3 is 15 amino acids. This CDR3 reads CASSWGQGDLETQYF. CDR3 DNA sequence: TGTGCCAGCAGCTGGGGGCAGGGGGACCTAGAGACCCAGTACTTC. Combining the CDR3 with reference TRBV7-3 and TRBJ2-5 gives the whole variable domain GAGVSQTPSNKVTEKGKYVELRCDPISGHTALYWYRQSLGQGPEFLIYFQGTGAADDSGLPNDRFFAVRPEGSVSTLKIQRTERGDSAVYLCASSWGQGDLETQYFGPGTRLLVL.

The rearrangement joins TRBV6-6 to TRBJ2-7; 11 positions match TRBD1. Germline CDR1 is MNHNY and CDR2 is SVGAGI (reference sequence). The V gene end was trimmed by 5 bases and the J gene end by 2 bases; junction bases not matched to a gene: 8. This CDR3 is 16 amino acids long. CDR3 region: CASSPRGTGGTYEQYF. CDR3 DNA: TGTGCCAGCAGTCCGCGAGGGACAGGGGGGACCTACGAGCAGTACTTC.

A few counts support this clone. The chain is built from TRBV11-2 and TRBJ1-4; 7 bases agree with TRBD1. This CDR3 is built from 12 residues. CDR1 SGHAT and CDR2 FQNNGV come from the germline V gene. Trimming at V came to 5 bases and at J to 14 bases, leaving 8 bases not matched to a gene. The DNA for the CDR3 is TGTGCCAGCAGCCCTCAGCCGGGACAGCTGTTTTTT. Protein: CASSPQPGQLFF.

This CDR3 reads CAISPRPNTEAFF. The CDR3 region has the DNA TGTGCCATCAGTCCCAGGCCTAACACTGAAGCTTTCTTT. The V and J genes are TRBV10-3 and TRBJ1-1; D gene ambiguous. V lost 5 bases and J lost 2, with 9 bases in between. The CDR3 has 13 amino acids. Per the germline V gene, CDR1 is ENHRY and CDR2 is SYGVKD.

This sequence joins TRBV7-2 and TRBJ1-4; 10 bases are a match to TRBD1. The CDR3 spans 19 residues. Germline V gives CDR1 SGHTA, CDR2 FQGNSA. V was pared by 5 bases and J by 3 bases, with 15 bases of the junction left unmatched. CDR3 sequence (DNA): TGTGCCAGCAGCCCCGACCGGGACAGGGGTTTTTTGGCTAATGAAAAACTGTTTTTT. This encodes CASSPDRDRGFLANEKLFF.

The CDR3 sequence is CASRTLWGDGNTIYF. The CDR3 DNA reads TGTGCCAGCAGGACCCTTTGGGGGGACGGAAACACCATATATTTT. This rearrangement joins TRBV11-2 to TRBJ1-3; a possible D gene is TRBD1 (5 bases). Looked up from germline, CDR1 is SGHAT and CDR2 is FQNNGV. Trimming left V 6 bases short and J 4 bases short, with 16 bases between. The CDR3 spans 15 residues. Full variable domain (missing parts from reference TRBV11-2 and TRBJ1-3): EAGVAQSPRYKIIEKRQSVAFWCNPISGHATLYWYQQILGQGPKLLIQFQNNGVVDDSQLPKDRFSAERLKGVDSTLKIQPAKLEDSAVYLCASRTLWGDGNTIYFGEGSWLTVV.

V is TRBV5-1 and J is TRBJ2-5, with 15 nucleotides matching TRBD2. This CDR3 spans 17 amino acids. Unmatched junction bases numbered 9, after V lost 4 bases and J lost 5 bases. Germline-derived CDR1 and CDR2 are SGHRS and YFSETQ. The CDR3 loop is CASSLRTSGRGGETQYF. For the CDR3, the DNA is TGCGCCAGCAGCCTGCGGACTAGCGGGAGGGGTGGCGAGACCCAGTACTTC. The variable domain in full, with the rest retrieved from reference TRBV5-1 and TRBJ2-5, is KAGVTQTPRYLIKTRGQQVTLSCSPISGHRSVSWYQQTPGQGLQFLFEYFSETQRNKGNFPGRFSGRQFSNSRSEMNVSTLELGDSALYLCASSLRTSGRGGETQYFGPGTRLLVL.

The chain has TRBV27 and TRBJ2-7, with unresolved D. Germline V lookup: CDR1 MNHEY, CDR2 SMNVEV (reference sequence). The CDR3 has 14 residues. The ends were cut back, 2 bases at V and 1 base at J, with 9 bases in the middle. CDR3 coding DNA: TGTGCCAGCAGTTTAGGTAGTCTATCCTACGAGCAGTACTTC. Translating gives CASSLGSLSYEQYF.

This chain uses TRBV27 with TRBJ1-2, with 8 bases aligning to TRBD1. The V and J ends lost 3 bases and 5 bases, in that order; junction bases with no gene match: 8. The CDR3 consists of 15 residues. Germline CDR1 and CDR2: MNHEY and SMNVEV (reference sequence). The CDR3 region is CASSLGAGGVYGYTF. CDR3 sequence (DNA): TGTGCCAGCAGTTTGGGGGCAGGGGGCGTATATGGCTACACCTTC.

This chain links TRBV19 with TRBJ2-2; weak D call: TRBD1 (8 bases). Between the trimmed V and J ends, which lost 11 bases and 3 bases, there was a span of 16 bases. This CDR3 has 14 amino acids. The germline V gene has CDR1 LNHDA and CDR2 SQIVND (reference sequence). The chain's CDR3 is CAYRGGADTGELFF. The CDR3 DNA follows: TGTGCCTACAGGGGGGGGGCCGACACCGGGGAGCTGTTTTTT. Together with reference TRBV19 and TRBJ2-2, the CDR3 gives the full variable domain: DGGITQSPKYLFRKEGQNVTLSCEQNLNHDAMYWYRQDPGQGLRLIYYSQIVNDFQKGDIAEGYSVSREKKESFPLTVTSAQKNPTAFYLCAYRGGADTGELFFGEGSRLTVL.

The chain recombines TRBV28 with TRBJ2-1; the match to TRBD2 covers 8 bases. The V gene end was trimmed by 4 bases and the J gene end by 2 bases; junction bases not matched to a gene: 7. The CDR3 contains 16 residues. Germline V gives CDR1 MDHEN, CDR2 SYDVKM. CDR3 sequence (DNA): TGTGCCAGCAGTTCCTATATTAGCGGGACCTACAATGAGCAGTTCTTC. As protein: CASSSYISGTYNEQFF. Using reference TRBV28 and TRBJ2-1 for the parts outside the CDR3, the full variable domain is DVKVTQSSRYLVKRTGEKVFLECVQDMDHENMFWYRQDPGLGLRLIYFSYDVKMKEKGDIPEGYSVSREKKERFSLILESASTNQTSMYLCASSSYISGTYNEQFFGPGTRLTVL.

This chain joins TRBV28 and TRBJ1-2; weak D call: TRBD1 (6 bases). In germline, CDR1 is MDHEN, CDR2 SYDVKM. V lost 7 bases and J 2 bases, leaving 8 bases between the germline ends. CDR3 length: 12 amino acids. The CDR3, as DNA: TGTGCCAGCAAAACAGGGAACTATGGCTACACCTTC. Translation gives CASKTGNYGYTF.

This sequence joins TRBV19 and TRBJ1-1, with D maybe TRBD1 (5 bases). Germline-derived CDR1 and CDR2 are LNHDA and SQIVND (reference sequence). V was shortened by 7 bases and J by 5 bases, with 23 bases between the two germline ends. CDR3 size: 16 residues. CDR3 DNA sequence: TGTGCCAGTACCACATGGGGCCGCGGACGGCTAACTGAAGCTTTCTTT. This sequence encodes CASTTWGRGRLTEAFF.

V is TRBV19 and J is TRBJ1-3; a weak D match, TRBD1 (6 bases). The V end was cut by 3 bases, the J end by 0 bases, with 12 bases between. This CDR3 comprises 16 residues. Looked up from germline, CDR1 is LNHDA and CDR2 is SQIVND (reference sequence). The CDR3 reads CASSIGEQGSGNTIYF. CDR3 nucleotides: TGTGCCAGTAGTATCGGAGAACAGGGCTCTGGAAACACCATATATTTT. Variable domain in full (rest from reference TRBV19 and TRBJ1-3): DGGITQSPKYLFRKEGQNVTLSCEQNLNHDAMYWYRQDPGQGLRLIYYSQIVNDFQKGDIAEGYSVSREKKESFPLTVTSAQKNPTAFYLCASSIGEQGSGNTIYFGEGSWLTVV.